These T cell receptor beta chains were read from a single sample in a study of T cell responses to AZD1222 COVID-19 vaccine. The table came from immunoSEQ multiplex PCR; TCRdb's copy has only in-frame clones and leaves some out. Seen here are fewer than 150,000 clones, roughly 87% observed once, and the top ten hold under 1.5%. The sequencing used peripheral blood, collected on day 0 of AZD1222 vaccination. The receptor set was obtained from an adult in good health. CDR3s include the opening cysteine and the closing phenylalanine or tryptophan. D genes are given only for firm matches. Size is stated for part of the rows, as once, few or many counts, or as a class when the clone is expanded.

clone size,D gene,V gene,J gene,CDR3 DNA,CDR3 protein
NA,NA,TRBV30,TRBJ2-7,TGTGCCTGGAGTGGGGGCGCCCGTTCGACAGACTTC,CAWSGGARSTDF
NA,NA,TRBV2,TRBJ2-7,TGTGCCAGCAGTGTTGGGCAGGGGGGGAATTACGAGCAGTACTTC,CASSVGQGGNYEQYF
NA,NA,TRBV5-5,TRBJ1-1,TGTGCCAGCAGCCCGGTCGGGGGCGTATCGAACACTGAAGCTTTCTTT,CASSPVGGVSNTEAFF
NA,NA,TRBV21-1,TRBJ1-1,TGTGCCAGCAGCAAAGCTGAGGAGGGGAGTACTGAAGCTTTCTTT,CASSKAEEGSTEAFF
NA,NA,TRBV19,TRBJ1-6,TGTGCCAGTAGTGTGCAGGGTGAGGGTTCACCCCTCCACTTT,CASSVQGEGSPLHF
NA,NA,TRBV5-1,TRBJ2-7,TGCGCCAGCAGCTTGGAAGGCGAGCAGTACTTC,CASSLEGEQYF
NA,NA,TRBV5-5,TRBJ2-7,TGTGCCAGCAGCTTGTTAACATCGGTATACGAGCAGTACTTC,CASSLLTSVYEQYF
NA,TRBD1,TRBV7-9,TRBJ1-1,TGTGCCAGCAGCGCGACAGGGCCCACTGAAGCTTTCTTT,CASSATGPTEAFF
NA,NA,TRBV19,TRBJ1-4,TGTGCCAGTAGTATGCCCTTTAGCCTTAAGAGAACAACTAATGAAAAACTGTTTTTT,CASSMPFSLKRTTNEKLFF
once,NA,TRBV18,TRBJ1-6,TGTGCCAGCTCAGGGGGGACTGGTTCGGATTCACCCCTCCACTTT,CASSGGTGSDSPLHF
NA,TRBD2,TRBV7-9,TRBJ2-7,TGTGCCAGCAGCGTCCTGGGACTATCTAACTACGAGCAGTACTTC,CASSVLGLSNYEQYF
NA,NA,TRBV7-8,TRBJ1-5,TGTGCCAGCAGCTCAACGGGGGTAGGGCAGCCCCAGCATTTT,CASSSTGVGQPQHF
NA,NA,TRBV5-1,TRBJ1-1,TGCGCCAGCAGCTGGGGACCCGCTAGGACTGAAGCTTTCTTT,CASSWGPARTEAFF
NA,NA,TRBV20-1,TRBJ2-7,TGCAGTGCTAGTCGACGGGGAGCCTACGAGCAGTACTTC,CSASRRGAYEQYF
NA,TRBD1,TRBV27,TRBJ1-1,TGTGCCAGCAGATTACAGGGGGGTAGCACTGAAGCTTTCTTT,CASRLQGGSTEAFF
NA,NA,TRBV7-9,TRBJ2-3,TGTGCCAGCAGCTCGGGACATTACCGCACAGATACGCAGTATTTT,CASSSGHYRTDTQYF
NA,TRBD1,TRBV5-1,TRBJ2-7,TGCGCCAGCAGCTCCGGACAGGGTAGGATCGAGCAGTACTTC,CASSSGQGRIEQYF
NA,NA,TRBV6-5,TRBJ1-2,TGTGCCAGCAGTTACTCAGCCAGATACTATGGCTACACCTTC,CASSYSARYYGYTF
NA,NA,TRBV9,TRBJ2-2,TGTGCCAGCAGCGTAGGGGACCCGCTCGGGGAGCTGTTTTTT,CASSVGDPLGELFF
NA,NA,TRBV4-1,TRBJ2-5,TGCGCCAGCAGCCAAGATGTTAGCAGGGTAGAGACCCAGTACTTC,CASSQDVSRVETQYF
NA,NA,TRBV14,TRBJ2-2,TGTGCCAGCAGCGCCCAACTAGCCGGGGAGCTGTTTTTT,CASSAQLAGELFF
NA,NA,TRBV28,TRBJ1-6,TGTGCCAGCCTAAAGGGGGGCTCACCCCTCCACTTT,CASLKGGSPLHF
NA,NA,TRBV2,TRBJ1-5,TGTGCCAGCAGTGCCGCCCCCAGGGTCGGGCAGCCCCAGCATTTT,CASSAAPRVGQPQHF
NA,NA,TRBV7-8,TRBJ2-7,TGTGCCAGCAGCTTATCGAGGGGCTACGAGCAGTACTTC,CASSLSRGYEQYF
NA,NA,TRBV3-1/TRBV3-2,TRBJ2-3,TGTGCCAGCAGCCAAGTTTGGCGGGGAGTTTCAGGAGATACGCAGTATTTT,CASSQVWRGVSGDTQYF
few,NA,TRBV11-2,TRBJ1-6,TGTGCCAGCAGCTCGAATGGACGCTCGAATTCACCCCTCCACTTT,CASSSNGRSNSPLHF
NA,NA,TRBV6-5,TRBJ1-1,TGTGCCAGCAGTTACTCGACCGCCATGAACACTGAAGCTTTCTTT,CASSYSTAMNTEAFF
NA,NA,TRBV11-2,TRBJ1-4,TGTGCCAGCAGCCGAGGGTTAACTAATGAAAAACTGTTTTTT,CASSRGLTNEKLFF
NA,NA,TRBV6-2/TRBV6-3,TRBJ1-6,TGTGCCAGCAGTTCAGAGGTGCGGTCACCCCTCCACTTT,CASSSEVRSPLHF
NA,TRBD1,TRBV19,TRBJ1-2,TGTGCCAGTAGACAGGGGAACTATGGCTACACCTTC,CASRQGNYGYTF
NA,NA,TRBV4-1,TRBJ2-5,TGCGCCAGCAGCCAAGGACGTGGGAAACGCGAAGAGACCCAGTACTTC,CASSQGRGKREETQYF
NA,NA,TRBV19,TRBJ2-7,TGTGCCAGTAGTATAAGCGGACCGGGCTCCTACGAGCAGTACTTC,CASSISGPGSYEQYF
NA,NA,TRBV18,TRBJ1-6,TGTGCCAGCTCACCGGGGGTAGGTAATTCACCCCTCCACTTT,CASSPGVGNSPLHF
once,NA,TRBV13,TRBJ1-3,TGTGCCAGCAGCCGCCTCGAGGGAAGCTCTGGAAACACCATATATTTT,CASSRLEGSSGNTIYF
once,TRBD2,TRBV11-3,TRBJ2-3,TGTGCCAGCAGCTTAGCTAGCGGGAGCACAGATACGCAGTATTTT,CASSLASGSTDTQYF
NA,NA,TRBV30,TRBJ1-2,TGTGCCTGGAGAGGGCCCATTCGGTCGGGTGGCTACACCTTC,CAWRGPIRSGGYTF
NA,TRBD1,TRBV5-4,TRBJ2-1,TGTGCCAGCAGCAGATCCGGGACAGTTTATAATGAGCAGTTCTTC,CASSRSGTVYNEQFF
NA,TRBD2,TRBV6-5,TRBJ2-3,TGTGCCGTACTTAGCGGGGGGAACAAAGATACGCAGTATTTT,CAVLSGGNKDTQYF
NA,NA,TRBV10-3,TRBJ1-1,TGTGCCAGTATGGGAGGTAGGAGCACTGAAGCTTTCTTT,CASMGGRSTEAFF
NA,TRBD1,TRBV7-3,TRBJ1-1,TGTGCCAGCAGCCTGCAGGGACAGGGTGTCACTGAAGCTTTCTTT,CASSLQGQGVTEAFF
NA,NA,TRBV15,TRBJ1-3,TGTGCCACCAGCAGAGACCTAACCGGGACATACTCTGTTCCCTCTGGAAACACCATATATTTT,CATSRDLTGTYSVPSGNTIYF
NA,NA,TRBV6-6,TRBJ1-1,TGTGCCAGCAGTTACCCGCTGGAAGGAACTGAAGCTTTCTTT,CASSYPLEGTEAFF
NA,NA,TRBV3-1/TRBV3-2,TRBJ1-5,TGTGCCAGCAGCCATGGACGGGGCTTTGCATATCAGCCCCAGCATTTT,CASSHGRGFAYQPQHF
NA,TRBD1,TRBV10-3,TRBJ2-7,TGTGCCATCAGTGACCAAGGGGGCGCCTACGAGCAGTACTTC,CAISDQGGAYEQYF